Described below is a single T cell receptor (beta chain) sequence and its context. Germline CDR1 reads SGHVS; CDR2 reads FNYEAQ. The CDR3 has 13 residues. Trimming took 4 bases from V and 4 from J, leaving 10 bases between them. The data derive from a study of blood T cell repertoires in COVID-19. Across the whole study: The analysed material was cDNA or gDNA that came from T cells, B-cell-depleted T cells, or PBMCs.

Living in about two dozen US areas, the participants were between roughly 18 and 89 years of age. Participants were placed into cohorts based on the clinical history they reported. TCRdb's copy holds only in-frame clones and misses some; the assay was immunoSEQ multiplex PCR. The sample consists of fewer than 250,000 clones, around 82% of them appearing once. The clonotype originates from a middle-aged woman with acute COVID-19. This sequence joins TRBV7-6 and TRBJ2-5; possible D gene TRBD1, 7 bases. The source material was PBMCs or T cells enriched from blood (not recorded which). The chain's CDR3 is CASSSGGGETQYF. The CDR3 nucleotides are TGTGCCAGCAGCTCAGGGGGAGGAGAGACCCAGTACTTC.